This passage covers 21 T cell receptor beta chains from one sample sequenced in a study of cytomegalovirus exposure and HLA in healthy donors. The primer mix had 60 Vbeta and 13 Jbeta primers. The assay was immunoSEQ multiplex PCR, and TCRdb's table has in-frame clones only and misses some. The sample comprises roughly 190,000 clones, roughly four fifths of which are singletons, and about 3.1% rests with the top ten. Material for sequencing was PBMCs. The source is a woman younger than 45 in good health and CMV-seropositive.

The gene calls are TRBV6-1 and TRBJ2-3; D is unresolved. CDR1 is MNHNS and CDR2 is SASEGT in the germline V gene. With 8 bases removed from V and 3 bases from J, the gap between germline ends came to 12 bases. The CDR3 totals 13 residues. The CDR3 sequence is CASWRSGTDTQYF. CDR3 bases: TGTGCCAGCTGGCGGAGTGGGACAGATACGCAGTATTTT.

The chain joins TRBV7-9 to TRBJ2-5, with TRBD1 identical over 8 bases. The CDR3 covers 16 residues. Germline loops: CDR1 SEHNR, CDR2 FQNEAQ (reference sequence). Germline trimming cut 3 bases from V and 4 bases from J; bases unmatched to any gene: 10. In nucleotides, the CDR3 is TGTGCCAGCAGCTTTTCGCTATCACAGGGGGGAGAGACCCAGTACTTC. It yields the protein CASSFSLSQGGETQYF.

This rearrangement joins TRBV4-1 to TRBJ2-7; D remains unclear. Between the trimmed V and J ends, which lost 1 base and 2 bases, there was a span of 12 bases. The CDR3 loop spans 15 amino acids. Germline CDR1 and CDR2: MGHRA and YSYEKL. The CDR3 protein is CASSQGAFSTYEQYF. The CDR3 DNA follows: TGCGCCAGCAGCCAAGGGGCCTTTTCAACCTACGAGCAGTACTTC.

DNA of the CDR3: TGTGCCAGCAGCCAAGCCCCGGACTTCAGCTCCTACAATGAGCAGTTCTTC. Protein: CASSQAPDFSSYNEQFF. The genes are TRBV14 and TRBJ2-1; a weak D match, TRBD2 (5 bases). The CDR3 runs 17 residues. Germline V gene lookup returns CDR1 SGHDN and CDR2 FVKESK. Trimming removed 1 base from V and 0 bases from J, with 13 bases in between.

The chain employs TRBV28 and TRBJ2-3; 16 bases map to TRBD2. The germline V gene encodes CDR1 MDHEN and CDR2 SYDVKM. CDR3 length equals 17 residues. V was clipped by 7 bases and J by 3 bases; unmatched bases: 7. CDR3 loop: CASTETGLAGGTDTQYF. In nucleotides, the CDR3 is TGTGCCAGCACCGAAACGGGACTAGCGGGAGGGACAGATACGCAGTATTTT.

This chain links TRBV6-5 with TRBJ1-2; TRBD1 might be the D (5 bases). Trimming left V 6 bases short and J 8 bases short, with 16 bases between. The CDR3 extends over 13 amino acids. Germline V gene lookup returns CDR1 MNHEY and CDR2 SVGAGI. DNA of the CDR3: TGTGCCAGCAGCCCCCGGCAGGGTGGCGGCTACACCTTC. This encodes CASSPRQGGGYTF.

The rearrangement uses TRBV7-6 and TRBJ1-6; possible D gene TRBD1, 5 bases. Germline-derived CDR1 and CDR2 are SGHVS and FNYEAQ. This CDR3 comprises 13 residues. V lost 3 bases to trimming and J lost 9 bases, with 9 bases between them. The CDR3 region has the DNA TGTGCCAGCAGCTTTGGGGGGACTTCACCCCTCCACTTT. Protein: CASSFGGTSPLHF. The entire variable domain, with the rest obtained from reference TRBV7-6 and TRBJ1-6, is as follows: GAGVSQSPRYKVTKRGQDVALRCDPISGHVSLYWYRQALGQGPEFLTYFNYEAQQDKSGLPNDRFSAERPEGSISTLTIQRTEQRDSAMYRCASSFGGTSPLHFGNGTRLTVT.

The chain joins TRBV6-1 to TRBJ2-5; 10 nucleotides match TRBD2. CDR3 length: 15 residues. Trimming at V came to 6 bases and at J to 4 bases, leaving 8 bases not matched to a gene. Germline loops: CDR1 MNHNS, CDR2 SASEGT. In DNA, the CDR3 is TGTGCCAGCAGCCCCCTAGCGGGAGCAGTAGAGACCCAGTACTTC. This codes for CASSPLAGAVETQYF.

This clone was counted only a few times. The chain recombines TRBV11-2 with TRBJ2-7; maybe TRBD2 (5 bases). The V gene's germline CDR1 is SGHAT and CDR2 FQNNGV. The CDR3 length is 14 residues. The germline V and J ends were trimmed by 0 bases and 5 bases, with 11 bases remaining between them. Written as DNA, the CDR3 is TGTGCCAGCAGCTTAGAAGCTGCTAGCCACGAGCAGTACTTC. Encoded protein: CASSLEAASHEQYF.

The chain employs TRBV4-2 and TRBJ2-7; tentative D call: TRBD2 (6 bases). The ends were cut back, 0 bases at V and 4 bases at J, with 13 bases in the middle. This CDR3 contains 15 residues. Germline loops: CDR1 LGHNA, CDR2 YNFKEQ. The CDR3 DNA reads as TGTGCCAGCAGCCAAGATGCGGGGTCTCGGTACGAGCAGTACTTC. Its translation is CASSQDAGSRYEQYF.

The gene calls are TRBV5-1 and TRBJ1-1; no definite D call. The germline V and J ends were trimmed by 0 bases and 4 bases, with 7 bases remaining between them. Germline CDR1 and CDR2: SGHRS and YFSETQ. This CDR3 contains 13 residues. The CDR3 coding sequence is TGCGCCAGCAGCTTGGCTCAGGCCACTGAAGCTTTCTTT. Amino acids: CASSLAQATEAFF.

This chain uses TRBV18 with TRBJ1-4; 7 bases are a match to TRBD1. The CDR3 sequence is 15 residues long. The J segment lost 6 bases and the V segment lost 1 base, leaving 5 bases of the junction unmatched. The V gene's germline CDR1 is KGHSH and CDR2 LQKENI. CDR3 sequence (DNA): TGTGCCAGCTCACCACAGGGGGCCATGGATGAAAAACTGTTTTTT. It yields the protein CASSPQGAMDEKLFF. Using reference TRBV18 and TRBJ1-4 for the parts outside the CDR3, the full variable domain is NAGVMQNPRHLVRRRGQEARLRCSPMKGHSHVYWYRQLPEEGLKFMVYLQKENIIDESGMPKERFSAEFPKEGPSILRIQQVVRGDSAAYFCASSPQGAMDEKLFFGSGTQLSVL.

This chain uses TRBV6-5 with TRBJ2-7, with 9 bases aligning to TRBD1. The CDR3 is made up of 12 amino acids. Per germline, CDR1 MNHEY and CDR2 SVGAGI. Germline trimming cut 5 bases from V and 11 bases from J; bases unmatched to any gene: 7. In DNA, the CDR3 is TGTGCCAGCAGTCGACAGGGGGGAGGGGAGTACTTC. Its translation is CASSRQGGGEYF.

This chain links TRBV28 with TRBJ1-2; 11 bases fit TRBD1. The V gene end was trimmed by 5 bases and the J gene end by 6 bases; junction bases not matched to a gene: 5. This CDR3 contains 14 residues. From germline, CDR1 is MDHEN and CDR2 SYDVKM. The CDR3 DNA reads as TGTGCCAGCAGTCCGGTGGGACAGGGGGATGGCTACACCTTC. Amino acid sequence: CASSPVGQGDGYTF.

There are a few counts of this clone. The J gene is TRBJ1-1, the V gene TRBV5-5; TRBD1 aligns across 7 bases. V lost 2 bases, J lost 5 bases, and 9 bases stayed unmatched. This CDR3 contains 15 residues. Germline assignment: CDR1 SGHKS and CDR2 YYEKEE (reference sequence). The chain's CDR3 is CASSFLGGSGTEAFF. The CDR3 region has the DNA TGTGCCAGCAGCTTTCTAGGGGGCTCGGGGACTGAAGCTTTCTTT.

Comments on this clone: Germline is not matched at one junction end, which may reflect a read error. Other DNA variants within this sample encode the same CDR3. V and J are TRBV5-4 and TRBJ1-4; D gene uncertain. The CDR3 is 15 residues long. The V gene's germline CDR1 is SGHNT and CDR2 YYREEE (reference sequence). CDR3 sequence: CASSFRTPGGEKLFF. The CDR3 DNA is TGTGCTAGCAGCTTCCGGACGCCCGGCGGGGAAAAACTGTTTTTT.

This clone has just a few counts. J is TRBJ2-7 and V is TRBV27, with D possibly TRBD1 on 6 matching bases. Germline V lookup: CDR1 MNHEY, CDR2 SMNVEV (reference sequence). The CDR3 has 13 amino acids. Trimming took off 6 bases at V and 2 bases at J, with 11 bases between the two ends. CDR3 bases: TGTGCCAGCAGCCACGGGACAACCTACGAGCAGTACTTC. Its protein product is CASSHGTTYEQYF.

This sequence joins TRBV27 and TRBJ2-7; 7 bases match TRBD2. This CDR3 comprises 16 residues. The V gene end was trimmed by 3 bases and the J gene end by 2 bases; junction bases not matched to a gene: 10. The V gene's germline CDR1 is MNHEY and CDR2 SMNVEV (reference sequence). In DNA, the CDR3 is TGTGCCAGCAGTTTTGAGCTACTAGCGTTGGCCTACGAGCAGTACTTC. It translates to CASSFELLALAYEQYF.

This chain uses TRBV7-2 with TRBJ2-5, with 8 positions matching TRBD2. This CDR3 spans 16 amino acids. Germline loops: CDR1 SGHTA, CDR2 FQGNSA. V was pared by 1 base and J by 2 bases, with 6 bases of the junction left unmatched. This chain's CDR3 is CASSLEGGRRQETQYF. The CDR3 DNA sequence: TGTGCCAGCAGCTTAGAGGGCGGGAGGCGTCAAGAGACCCAGTACTTC.

V is TRBV15 and J is TRBJ2-1, with 7 bases aligning to TRBD1. CDR1 and CDR2 from the germline V gene are LNHNV and YYDKDF (reference sequence). This CDR3 is 15 amino acids long. The ends lost 5 bases at V and 6 bases at J; junction bases unmatched: 10. DNA for the CDR3: TGTGCCACCAGCGTTAGACAGGGATGGCCCAATGAGCAGTTCTTC. The encoded protein is CATSVRQGWPNEQFF. The full variable domain, in which reference TRBV15 and TRBJ2-1 provide the parts outside the CDR3, is DAMVIQNPRYQVTQFGKPVTLSCSQTLNHNVMYWYQQKSSQAPKLLFHYYDKDFNNEADTPDNFQSRRPNTSFCFLDIRSPGLGDTAMYLCATSVRQGWPNEQFFGPGTRLTVL.

V gene TRBV29-1 combines with J gene TRBJ2-5, with D possibly matching TRBD2 (5 bases). The CDR3 runs 10 residues. Germline V gene sequence: CDR1 SQVTM, CDR2 ANQGSEA. Trimming took off 4 bases at V and 9 bases at J, with 9 bases between the two ends. The CDR3 loop is CSVGKEAQYF. As DNA, the CDR3 is TGCAGCGTTGGAAAGGAGGCCCAGTACTTC.